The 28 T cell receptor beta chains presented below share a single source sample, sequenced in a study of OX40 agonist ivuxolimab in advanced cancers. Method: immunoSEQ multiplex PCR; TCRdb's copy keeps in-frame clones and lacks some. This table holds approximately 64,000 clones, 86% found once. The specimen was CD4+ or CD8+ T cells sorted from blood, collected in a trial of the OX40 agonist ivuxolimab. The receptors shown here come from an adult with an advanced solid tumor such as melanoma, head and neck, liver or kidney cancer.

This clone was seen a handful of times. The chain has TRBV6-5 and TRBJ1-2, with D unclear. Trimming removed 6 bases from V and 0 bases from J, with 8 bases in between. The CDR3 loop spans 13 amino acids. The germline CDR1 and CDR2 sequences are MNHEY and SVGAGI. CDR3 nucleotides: TGTGCCAGCAGCCCCGGACCTAACTATGGCTACACCTTC. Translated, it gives CASSPGPNYGYTF.

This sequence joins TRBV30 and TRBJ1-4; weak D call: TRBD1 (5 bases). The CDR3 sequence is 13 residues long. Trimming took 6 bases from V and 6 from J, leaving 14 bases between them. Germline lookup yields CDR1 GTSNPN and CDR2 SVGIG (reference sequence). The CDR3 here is CACTGQADEKLFF. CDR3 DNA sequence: TGTGCCTGTACAGGCCAGGCCGATGAAAAACTGTTTTTT.

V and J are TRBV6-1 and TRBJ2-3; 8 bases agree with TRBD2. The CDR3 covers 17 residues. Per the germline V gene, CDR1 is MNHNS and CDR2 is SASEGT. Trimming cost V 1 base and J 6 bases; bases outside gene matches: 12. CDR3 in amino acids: CASSEVRLAGTLDTQYF. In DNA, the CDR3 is TGTGCCAGCAGTGAAGTAAGGTTAGCGGGGACTTTGGATACGCAGTATTTT.

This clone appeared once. The CDR3, as DNA: TGCAGCGTCTCGCAGGGCACAGATACGCAGTATTTT. It codes for CSVSQGTDTQYF. The chain combines TRBV29-1 with TRBJ2-3, with D unresolved. CDR3 length: 12 amino acids. In germline, CDR1 is SQVTM, CDR2 ANQGSEA. V lost 6 bases and J 1 base, leaving 8 bases between the germline ends.

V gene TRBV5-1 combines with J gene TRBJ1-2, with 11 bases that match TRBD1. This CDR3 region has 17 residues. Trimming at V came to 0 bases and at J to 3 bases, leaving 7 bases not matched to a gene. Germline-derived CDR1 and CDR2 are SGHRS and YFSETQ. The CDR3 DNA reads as TGCGCCAGCAGCTTGGGGACAGGGGGCGCAGTCGACTATGGCTACACCTTC. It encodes CASSLGTGGAVDYGYTF.

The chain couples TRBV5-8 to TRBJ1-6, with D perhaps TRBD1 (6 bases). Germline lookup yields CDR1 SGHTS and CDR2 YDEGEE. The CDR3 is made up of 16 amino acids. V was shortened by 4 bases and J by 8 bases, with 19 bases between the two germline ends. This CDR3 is CASSLTGGTAHSPLHF. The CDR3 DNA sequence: TGTGCCAGCAGCCTGACAGGCGGGACGGCGCATTCACCCCTCCACTTT. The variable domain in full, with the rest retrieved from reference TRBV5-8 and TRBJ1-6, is EAGVTQSPTHLIKTRGQQATLRCSPISGHTSVYWYQQALGLGLQFLLWYDEGEERNRGNFPPRFSGRQFPNYSSELNVNALELEDSALYLCASSLTGGTAHSPLHFGNGTRLTVT.

CDR3 DNA: TGTGCCAGCAGTTTATTGACAGGGAATATTCAGTACTTC. Its protein is CASSLLTGNIQYF. The rearrangement joins TRBV28 to TRBJ2-4; 7 bases match TRBD1. Germline values: CDR1 MDHEN, CDR2 SYDVKM. CDR3 length: 13 residues. Unmatched junction bases numbered 4, after V lost 1 base and J lost 10 bases.

As DNA, the CDR3 is TGTGCCTGGAGTAGACAGCCGAATGAAAAACTGTTTTTT. It translates to CAWSRQPNEKLFF. The V gene is TRBV30, the J gene TRBJ1-4, with a tentative D call TRBD1 (5 bases). Germline V gene sequence: CDR1 GTSNPN, CDR2 SVGIG (reference sequence). V lost 2 bases and J 5 bases, leaving 9 bases between the germline ends. The CDR3 consists of 13 residues.

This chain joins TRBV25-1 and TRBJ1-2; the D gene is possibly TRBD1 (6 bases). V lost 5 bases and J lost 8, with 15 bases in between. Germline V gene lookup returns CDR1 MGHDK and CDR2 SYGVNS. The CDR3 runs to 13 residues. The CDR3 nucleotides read TGTGCCAGCAGTTCCGTAGGGGGAAGGGGCTACACCTTC. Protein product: CASSSVGGRGYTF.

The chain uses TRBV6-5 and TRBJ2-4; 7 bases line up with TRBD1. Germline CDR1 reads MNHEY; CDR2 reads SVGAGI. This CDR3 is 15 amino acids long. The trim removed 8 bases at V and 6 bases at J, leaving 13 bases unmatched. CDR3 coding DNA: TGTGCCAGCCGGTCCTATACTAGGGACAGAAACATTCAGTACTTC. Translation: CASRSYTRDRNIQYF.

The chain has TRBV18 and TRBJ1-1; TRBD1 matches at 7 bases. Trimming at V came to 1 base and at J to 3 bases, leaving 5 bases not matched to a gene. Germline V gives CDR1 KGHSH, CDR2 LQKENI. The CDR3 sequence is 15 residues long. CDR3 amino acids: CASSPRQGGDTEAFF. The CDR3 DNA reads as TGTGCCAGCTCACCACGACAGGGAGGGGACACTGAAGCTTTCTTT.

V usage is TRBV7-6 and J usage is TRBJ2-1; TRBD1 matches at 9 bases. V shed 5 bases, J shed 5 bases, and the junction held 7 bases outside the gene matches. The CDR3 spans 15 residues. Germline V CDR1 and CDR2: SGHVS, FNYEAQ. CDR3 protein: CASSPYGTGNNEQFF. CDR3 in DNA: TGTGCCAGCAGCCCTTACGGGACAGGGAACAATGAGCAGTTCTTC.

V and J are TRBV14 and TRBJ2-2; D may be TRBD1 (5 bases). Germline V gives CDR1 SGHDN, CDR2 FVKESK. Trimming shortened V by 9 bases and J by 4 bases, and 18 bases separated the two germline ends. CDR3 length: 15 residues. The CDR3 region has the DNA TGTGCCAGTTCCGCACAGGCTATACTCACCGGGGAGCTGTTTTTT. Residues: CASSAQAILTGELFF. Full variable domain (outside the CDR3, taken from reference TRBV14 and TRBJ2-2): EAGVTQFPSHSVIEKGQTVTLRCDPISGHDNLYWYRRVMGKEIKFLLHFVKESKQDESGMPNNRFLAERTGGTYSTLKVQPAELEDSGVYFCASSAQAILTGELFFGEGSRLTVL.

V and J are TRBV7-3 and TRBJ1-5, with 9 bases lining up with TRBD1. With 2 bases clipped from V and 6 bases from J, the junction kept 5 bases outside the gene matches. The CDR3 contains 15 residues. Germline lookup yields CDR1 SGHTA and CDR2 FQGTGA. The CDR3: CASSLGQGNGQPQHF. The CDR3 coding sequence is TGTGCCAGCAGCTTAGGACAGGGGAACGGTCAGCCCCAGCATTTT.

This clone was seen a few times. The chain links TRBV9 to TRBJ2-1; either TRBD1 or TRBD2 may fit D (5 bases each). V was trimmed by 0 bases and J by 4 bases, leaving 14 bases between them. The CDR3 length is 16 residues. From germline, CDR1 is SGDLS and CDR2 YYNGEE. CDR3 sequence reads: CASSVGVGGLYNEQFF. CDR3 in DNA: TGTGCCAGCAGCGTAGGGGTTGGGGGTTTATACAATGAGCAGTTCTTC.

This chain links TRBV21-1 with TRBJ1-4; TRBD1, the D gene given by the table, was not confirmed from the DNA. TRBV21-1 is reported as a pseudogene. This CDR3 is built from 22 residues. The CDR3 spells CASSIETGQREWWSTTNEKLFF. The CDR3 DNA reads TGTGCCAGCAGCATAGAAACCGGACAGAGAGAATGGTGGAGTACGACTAATGAAAAACTGTTTTTT.

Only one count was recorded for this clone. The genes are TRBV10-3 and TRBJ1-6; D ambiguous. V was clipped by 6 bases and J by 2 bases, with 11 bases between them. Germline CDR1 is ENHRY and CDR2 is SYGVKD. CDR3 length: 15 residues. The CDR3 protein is CAISDQTAYNSPLHF. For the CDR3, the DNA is TGTGCCATCAGCGATCAAACAGCCTATAATTCACCCCTCCACTTT.

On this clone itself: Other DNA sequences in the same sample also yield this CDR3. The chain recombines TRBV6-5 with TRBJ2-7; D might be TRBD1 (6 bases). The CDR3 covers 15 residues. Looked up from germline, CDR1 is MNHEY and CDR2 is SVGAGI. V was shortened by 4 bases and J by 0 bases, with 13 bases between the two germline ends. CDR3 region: CASSSRDTRSYEQYF. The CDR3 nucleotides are TGTGCCAGCAGTTCCCGGGACACCCGCTCCTACGAGCAGTACTTC.

The CDR3 here is CASSEQGGQPQHF. The DNA of the CDR3 is TGTGCCAGCAGTGAACAGGGAGGACAGCCCCAGCATTTT. V gene TRBV6-1 combines with J gene TRBJ1-5; D may be TRBD1 (5 bases). Germline V gene data show CDR1 as MNHNS and CDR2 as SASEGT. The CDR3 loop spans 13 amino acids. Trimming left V 2 bases short and J 7 bases short, with 9 bases between.

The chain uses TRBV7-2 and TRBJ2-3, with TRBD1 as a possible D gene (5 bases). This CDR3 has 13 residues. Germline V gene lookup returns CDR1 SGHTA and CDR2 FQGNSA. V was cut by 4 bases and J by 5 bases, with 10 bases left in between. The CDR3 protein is CASSSQGQDTQYF. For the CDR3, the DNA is TGTGCCAGCAGCTCCCAGGGTCAAGATACGCAGTATTTT.

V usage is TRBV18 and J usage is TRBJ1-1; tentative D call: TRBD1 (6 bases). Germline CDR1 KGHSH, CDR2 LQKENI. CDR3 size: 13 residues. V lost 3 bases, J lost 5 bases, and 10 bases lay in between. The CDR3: CASSPYTGTEAFF. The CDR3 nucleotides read TGTGCCAGCTCACCGTATACAGGGACTGAAGCTTTCTTT.

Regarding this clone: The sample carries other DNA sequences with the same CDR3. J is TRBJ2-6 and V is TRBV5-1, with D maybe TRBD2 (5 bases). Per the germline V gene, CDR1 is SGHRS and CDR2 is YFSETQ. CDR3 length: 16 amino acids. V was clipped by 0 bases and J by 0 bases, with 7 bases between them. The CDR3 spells CASSLGGDSGANVLTF. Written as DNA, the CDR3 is TGCGCCAGCAGCTTGGGGGGAGACTCTGGGGCCAACGTCCTGACTTTC.

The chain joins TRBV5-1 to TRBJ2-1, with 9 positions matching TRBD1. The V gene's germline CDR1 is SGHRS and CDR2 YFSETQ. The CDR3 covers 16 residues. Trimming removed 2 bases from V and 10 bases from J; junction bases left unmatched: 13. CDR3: CASSFGDRVGSREQFF. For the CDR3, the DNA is TGCGCCAGCAGCTTTGGGGACAGGGTAGGGAGTAGGGAGCAGTTCTTC.

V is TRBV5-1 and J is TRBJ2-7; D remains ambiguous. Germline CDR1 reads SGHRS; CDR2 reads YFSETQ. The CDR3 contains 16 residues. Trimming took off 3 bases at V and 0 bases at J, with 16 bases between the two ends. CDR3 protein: CASSSRIGLSSYEQYF. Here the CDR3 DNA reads TGCGCCAGCAGCTCCCGGATTGGCCTAAGCTCCTACGAGCAGTACTTC.

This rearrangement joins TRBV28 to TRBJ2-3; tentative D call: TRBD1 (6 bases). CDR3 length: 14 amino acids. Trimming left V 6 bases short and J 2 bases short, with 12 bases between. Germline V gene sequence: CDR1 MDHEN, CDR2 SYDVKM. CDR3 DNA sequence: TGTGCCAGCAGACAGACAGGTACCACAGATACGCAGTATTTT. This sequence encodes CASRQTGTTDTQYF.

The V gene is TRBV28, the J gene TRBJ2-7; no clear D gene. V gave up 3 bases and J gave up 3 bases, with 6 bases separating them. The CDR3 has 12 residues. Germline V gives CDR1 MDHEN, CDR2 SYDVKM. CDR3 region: CASSFYSYEQYF. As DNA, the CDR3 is TGTGCCAGCAGTTTCTACAGCTACGAGCAGTACTTC.

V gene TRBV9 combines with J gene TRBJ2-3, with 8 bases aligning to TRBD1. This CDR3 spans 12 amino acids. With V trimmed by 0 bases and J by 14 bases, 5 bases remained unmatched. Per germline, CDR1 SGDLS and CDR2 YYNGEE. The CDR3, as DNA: TGTGCCAGCAGCGTAGTGGGGGACAGGCCGTATTTT. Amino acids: CASSVVGDRPYF.

The CDR3 reads CASTMDRGQEQPQHF. The CDR3 DNA reads TGTGCCAGCACCATGGACAGGGGGCAAGAGCAGCCCCAGCATTTT. The chain couples TRBV28 to TRBJ1-5, with 11 bases aligning to TRBD1. Germline V gene sequence: CDR1 MDHEN, CDR2 SYDVKM. The CDR3 has 15 residues. V trimming: 7 bases; J trimming: 7 bases; junction bases outside the gene matches: 9. Variable domain in full (rest from reference TRBV28 and TRBJ1-5): DVKVTQSSRYLVKRTGEKVFLECVQDMDHENMFWYRQDPGLGLRLIYFSYDVKMKEKGDIPEGYSVSREKKERFSLILESASTNQTSMYLCASTMDRGQEQPQHFGDGTRLSIL.